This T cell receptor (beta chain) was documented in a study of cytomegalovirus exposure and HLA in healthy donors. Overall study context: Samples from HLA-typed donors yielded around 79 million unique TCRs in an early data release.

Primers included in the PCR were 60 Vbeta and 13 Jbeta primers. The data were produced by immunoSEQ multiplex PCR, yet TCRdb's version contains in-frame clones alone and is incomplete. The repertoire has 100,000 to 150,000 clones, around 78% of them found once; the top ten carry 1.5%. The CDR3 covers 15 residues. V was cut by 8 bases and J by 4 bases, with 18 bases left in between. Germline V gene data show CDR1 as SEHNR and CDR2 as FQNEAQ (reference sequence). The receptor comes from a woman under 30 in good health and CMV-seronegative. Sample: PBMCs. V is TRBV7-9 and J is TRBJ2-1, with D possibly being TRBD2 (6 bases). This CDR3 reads CASGRPGVSYNEQFF. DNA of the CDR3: TGTGCCAGCGGAAGGCCGGGAGTATCATACAATGAGCAGTTCTTC.